The 5 T cell receptor beta chains below were found in one sample sequenced in a study of blood T cell repertoires in COVID-19. This table comes from immunoSEQ multiplex PCR, and its TCRdb copy is limited to in-frame clones, with some not included. The data contain 70,000 to 90,000 clones, approximately 85% of them singletons. The sequenced sample was peripheral blood. The receptors come from a man aged 45-65 years with COVID-19, enrolled during active disease.

DNA of the CDR3: TGTGCCAGCTCACCAGGGACAGGCTTTCGGACTGAAGCTTTCTTT. It translates to CASSPGTGFRTEAFF. The V call is TRBV18, the J call TRBJ1-1; 8 positions match TRBD1. Losses at the gene ends were 2 bases for V and 5 bases for J; bases not matched to a gene: 7. The CDR3 is 15 residues long. The germline V gene encodes CDR1 KGHSH and CDR2 LQKENI.

This chain joins TRBV6-5 and TRBJ1-1; D might be TRBD1 (5 bases). The germline gives CDR1 MNHEY, CDR2 SVGAGI. The V end was cut by 7 bases, the J end by 0 bases, with 12 bases between. The CDR3 loop spans 14 amino acids. In DNA, the CDR3 is TGTGCCAGCACCAACGCGGGGGTGAACACTGAAGCTTTCTTT. Encoded protein: CASTNAGVNTEAFF.

V usage is TRBV6-2 or TRBV6-3 and J usage is TRBJ2-2, with 7 bases fitting TRBD2. CDR3 size: 18 residues. The trim removed 5 bases at V and 5 bases at J, leaving 17 bases unmatched. Germline-derived CDR1 and CDR2 are MNHEY and SVGEGT. The CDR3 sequence: CASSPREEGKEETGELFF. In nucleotides, the CDR3 is TGTGCCAGCAGTCCCCGGGAGGAAGGGAAGGAGGAGACCGGGGAGCTGTTTTTT.

This chain joins TRBV28 and TRBJ2-2; 7 bases agree with TRBD2. Germline-derived CDR1 and CDR2 are MDHEN and SYDVKM. The CDR3 is 17 amino acids. V shed 4 bases and J 4 bases; nucleotides not matched to a gene: 12. The CDR3 DNA sequence: TGTGCCAGCAGTTCCCCTGGGGCGGGAGAGGTCACCGGGGAGCTGTTTTTT. Translated, it gives CASSSPGAGEVTGELFF. Based on the CDR3 plus reference TRBV28 and TRBJ2-2, the full variable domain is DVKVTQSSRYLVKRTGEKVFLECVQDMDHENMFWYRQDPGLGLRLIYFSYDVKMKEKGDIPEGYSVSREKKERFSLILESASTNQTSMYLCASSSPGAGEVTGELFFGEGSRLTVL.

V gene TRBV6-4 combines with J gene TRBJ2-2; 9 bases line up with TRBD1. Germline assignment: CDR1 MRHNA and CDR2 SNTAGT. With V trimmed by 3 bases and J by 4 bases, 9 bases remained unmatched. The CDR3 has 17 residues. The CDR3 nucleotides are TGTGCCAGCAGTGATGAACCCGGGACAGGGATCACCGGGGAGCTGTTTTTT. Encoded protein: CASSDEPGTGITGELFF.